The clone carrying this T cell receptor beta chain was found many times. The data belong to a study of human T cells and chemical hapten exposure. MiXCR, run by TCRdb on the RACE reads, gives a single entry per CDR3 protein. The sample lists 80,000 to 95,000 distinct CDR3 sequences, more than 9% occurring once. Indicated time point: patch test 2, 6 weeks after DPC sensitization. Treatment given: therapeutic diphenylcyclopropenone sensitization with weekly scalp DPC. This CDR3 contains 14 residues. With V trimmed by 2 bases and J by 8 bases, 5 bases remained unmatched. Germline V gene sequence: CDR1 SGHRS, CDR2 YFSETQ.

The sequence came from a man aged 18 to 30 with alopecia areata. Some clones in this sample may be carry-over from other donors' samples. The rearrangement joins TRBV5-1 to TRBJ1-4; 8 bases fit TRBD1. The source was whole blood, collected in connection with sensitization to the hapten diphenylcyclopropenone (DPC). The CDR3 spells CASSFAGGREKLFF. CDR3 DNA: TGCGCCAGCAGCTTCGCAGGGGGCAGGGAAAAACTGTTTTTT.